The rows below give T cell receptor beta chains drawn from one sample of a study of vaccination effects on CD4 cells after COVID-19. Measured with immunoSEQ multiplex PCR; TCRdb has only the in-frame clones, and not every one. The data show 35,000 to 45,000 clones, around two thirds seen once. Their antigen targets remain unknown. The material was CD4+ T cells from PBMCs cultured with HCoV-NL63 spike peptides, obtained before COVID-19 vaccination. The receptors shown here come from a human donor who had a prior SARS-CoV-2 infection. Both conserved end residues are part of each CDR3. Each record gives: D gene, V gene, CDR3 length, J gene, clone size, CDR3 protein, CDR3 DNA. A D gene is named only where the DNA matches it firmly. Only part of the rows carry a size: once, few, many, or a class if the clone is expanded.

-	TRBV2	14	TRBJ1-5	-	CASSPGQNNQPQHF	TGTGCCAGCAGTCCAGGACAGAACAATCAGCCCCAGCATTTT
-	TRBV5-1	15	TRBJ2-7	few	CASRTSSGSSYEQYF	TGCGCCAGCAGGACAAGTAGCGGATCCTCCTACGAGCAGTACTTC
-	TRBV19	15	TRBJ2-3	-	CASSSKDSSTDTQYF	TGTGCCAGTAGTTCTAAGGACAGTAGCACAGATACGCAGTATTTT
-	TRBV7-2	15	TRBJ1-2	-	CASSLAAREWYGYTF	TGTGCCAGCAGCTTAGCAGCCAGGGAGTGGTATGGCTACACCTTC
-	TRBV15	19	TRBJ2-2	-	CATSRSRGSRFGSTGELFF	TGTGCCACCAGCAGATCTCGTGGCTCTCGATTTGGGTCTACCGGGGAGCTGTTTTTT
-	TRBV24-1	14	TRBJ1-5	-	CATSERGGNQPQHF	TGTGCCACCAGTGAAAGGGGAGGCAATCAGCCCCAGCATTTT
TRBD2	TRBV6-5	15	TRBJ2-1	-	CASSPGLAYGNEQFF	TGTGCCAGCAGCCCCGGACTAGCCTATGGGAATGAGCAGTTCTTC
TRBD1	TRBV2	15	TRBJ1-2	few	CASSPDRRSSYGYTF	TGTGCCAGCAGCCCGGACAGGAGATCTTCCTATGGCTACACCTTC
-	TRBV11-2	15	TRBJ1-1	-	CASSLAGTLNTEAFF	TGTGCCAGCAGCTTAGCAGGGACTCTGAACACTGAAGCTTTCTTT
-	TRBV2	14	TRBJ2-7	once	CASRAGEGSYEQYF	TGTGCCAGCAGGGCAGGGGAAGGGTCCTACGAGCAGTACTTC
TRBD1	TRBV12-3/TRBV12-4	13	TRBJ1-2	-	CASSLGDSLGYTF	TGTGCCAGCAGTTTAGGGGACAGCCTCGGCTACACCTTC
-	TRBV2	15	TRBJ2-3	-	CASRDRSAGADTQYF	TGTGCCAGCAGGGACCGATCCGCAGGGGCAGATACGCAGTATTTT
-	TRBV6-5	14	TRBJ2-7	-	CASSTQGSSYEQYF	TGTGCCAGCAGTACACAGGGCAGCTCCTACGAGCAGTACTTC
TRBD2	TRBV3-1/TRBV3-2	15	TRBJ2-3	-	CASSHLGEGHDTQYF	TGTGCCAGCAGCCATCTAGGGGAGGGCCACGATACGCAGTATTTT
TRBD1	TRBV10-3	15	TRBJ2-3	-	CAISGRDRGTDTQYF	TGTGCCATCAGTGGACGGGACAGGGGAACGGATACGCAGTATTTT
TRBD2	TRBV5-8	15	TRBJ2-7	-	CASSLGLAETYEQYF	TGTGCCAGCAGCTTAGGACTAGCGGAAACCTACGAGCAGTACTTC
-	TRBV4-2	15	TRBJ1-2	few	CASSQVDSFSYGYTF	TGTGCCAGCAGCCAAGTCGACAGCTTTAGCTATGGCTACACCTTC
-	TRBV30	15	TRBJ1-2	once	CAWSDYKGGGYGYTF	TGTGCCTGGAGTGATTATAAGGGGGGAGGATATGGCTACACCTTC
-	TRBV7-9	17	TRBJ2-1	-	CASSLAPLYKLYNEQFF	TGTGCCAGCAGCTTAGCGCCTCTCTACAAACTGTACAATGAGCAGTTCTTC
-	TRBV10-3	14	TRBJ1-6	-	CAISGELRNSPLHF	TGTGCCATCAGTGGGGAGTTAAGAAATTCACCCCTCCACTTT
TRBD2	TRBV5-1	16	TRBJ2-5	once	CASSLNLAGGLETQYF	TGCGCCAGCAGCTTAAACCTAGCGGGGGGGCTAGAGACCCAGTACTTC
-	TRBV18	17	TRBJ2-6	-	CASSPGKLNSGANVLTF	TGTGCCAGCTCACCAGGAAAACTGAACTCTGGGGCCAACGTCCTGACTTTC
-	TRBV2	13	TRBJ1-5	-	CASSPGEQQPQHF	TGTGCCAGCAGTCCAGGGGAGCAGCAGCCCCAGCATTTT
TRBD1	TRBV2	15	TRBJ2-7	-	CASSYDRGRTYEQYF	TGTGCCAGCAGTTACGACAGGGGAAGGACCTACGAGCAGTACTTC
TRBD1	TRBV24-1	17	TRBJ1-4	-	CATSDSQGDTSNEKLFF	TGTGCCACCAGTGATTCGCAGGGGGACACGTCCAATGAAAAACTGTTTTTT
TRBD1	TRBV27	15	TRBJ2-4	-	CASTTTGGSGNIQYF	TGTGCCAGCACTACGACAGGGGGCAGCGGAAACATTCAGTACTTC
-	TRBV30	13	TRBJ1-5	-	CAWAHRADQPQHF	TGTGCCTGGGCTCACAGGGCCGATCAGCCCCAGCATTTT
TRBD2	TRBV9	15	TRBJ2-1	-	CASSVVGTSGREQFF	TGTGCCAGCAGCGTAGTGGGGACTAGCGGGAGAGAGCAGTTCTTC
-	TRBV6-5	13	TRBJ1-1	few	CASRKAGDTEAFF	TGTGCCAGCAGGAAGGCAGGGGACACTGAAGCTTTCTTT